A single sample is the source of the 20 T cell receptor beta chains below, sequenced in a study of blood T cell repertoires in COVID-19. Assay used: immunoSEQ multiplex PCR; TCRdb lists only in-frame clones, some missing. This table has about 63,000 clones, around 93% appearing once. Sequencing was carried out using peripheral blood. The origin of the receptors is a middle-aged man with active COVID-19.

J is TRBJ2-2 and V is TRBV19; D is perhaps TRBD1 (5 bases). Trimming left V 6 bases short and J 6 bases short, with 5 bases between. Germline CDR1 LNHDA, CDR2 SQIVND (reference sequence). This CDR3 has 11 amino acids. The CDR3 bases are TGTGCCAGTAGACAGGCCGGGGAGCTGTTTTTT. It codes for CASRQAGELFF.

The chain is built from TRBV13 and TRBJ2-1; 12 bases line up with TRBD2. CDR1 and CDR2 from the germline V gene are PRHDT and FYEKMQ (reference sequence). The junction had 10 bases not matched to a gene; V was cut back by 2 bases and J by 8 bases. The CDR3 length is 17 residues. The CDR3 sequence is CASSLRPSGRAKDEQFF. CDR3 coding DNA: TGTGCCAGCAGCTTAAGGCCTAGCGGGAGGGCAAAGGATGAGCAGTTCTTC.

The chain couples TRBV9 to TRBJ1-2; no definite D call. Deletions cut 1 base from V and 7 bases from J, with 14 bases between. The germline gives CDR1 SGDLS, CDR2 YYNGEE. This CDR3 spans 14 amino acids. The CDR3 sequence is CASSVISGVGGYTF. CDR3 DNA: TGTGCCAGCAGCGTAATCTCCGGGGTAGGTGGCTACACCTTC.

This clone has only a few counts. The chain employs TRBV21-1 and TRBJ1-1. TRBV21-1 is noted as a pseudogene. This CDR3 has 14 amino acids. The CDR3 coding sequence is TGTGCCAGCAGCAAACCCTATGAATTTACTGAAGCTTTCTTT. It specifies CASSKPYEFTEAFF.

The rearrangement uses TRBV27 and TRBJ2-5; 7 positions match TRBD2. CDR1 and CDR2 (germline): MNHEY, SMNVEV (reference sequence). The CDR3 consists of 15 residues. The V gene end was trimmed by 6 bases and the J gene end by 3 bases; junction bases not matched to a gene: 10. Written as DNA, the CDR3 is TGTGCCAGCAGAACAGCGGGACCCATAAAAGAGACCCAGTACTTC. Translated, it gives CASRTAGPIKETQYF.

A single count supports this clone. The CDR3, as DNA: TGTGCCAGCAGTGAAGCGGGGCGGTACTTCTCCTACAATGAGCAGTTCTTC. It codes for CASSEAGRYFSYNEQFF. The chain couples TRBV2 to TRBJ2-1; maybe TRBD1 (5 bases). The germline V gene encodes CDR1 SNHLY and CDR2 FYNNEI. This CDR3 spans 17 amino acids. Deletions cut 0 bases from V and 0 bases from J, with 12 bases between.

The chain has TRBV27 and TRBJ2-7; TRBD2 aligns across 8 bases. The CDR3 covers 16 residues. Germline V CDR1 and CDR2: MNHEY, SMNVEV (reference sequence). Trimming cost V 5 bases and J 6 bases; bases outside gene matches: 15. The CDR3 loop is CASSRPGGGPRGEQYF. The CDR3 DNA is TGTGCCAGCAGTCGTCCCGGCGGGGGGCCCCGCGGCGAGCAGTACTTC.

The chain recombines TRBV3-1 (or the pseudogene TRBV3-2) with TRBJ2-5; D not resolved. The germline CDR1 and CDR2 sequences are LGHDT and YNNKEL (reference sequence). The CDR3 has 16 residues. Trimming pared 0 bases from V and 0 bases from J, leaving 11 bases between. CDR3 bases: TGTGCCAGCAGCCAAGATAAGGCAGGCTACCAAGAGACCCAGTACTTC. The encoded protein is CASSQDKAGYQETQYF.

The chain couples TRBV7-8 to TRBJ2-5, with TRBD2 matching 10 bases. V lost 5 bases, J lost 2 bases, and 8 bases stayed unmatched. Germline CDR1 reads SGHVS; CDR2 reads FQNEAQ. The CDR3 contains 16 residues. For the CDR3, the DNA is TGTGCCAGCAGCAAATTCACTAGCGGGGCACAAGAGACCCAGTACTTC. It translates to CASSKFTSGAQETQYF.

The chain couples TRBV14 to TRBJ2-4, with D hard to call. V shed 3 bases and J shed 6 bases, with 9 bases lying between them. Germline CDR1 SGHDN, CDR2 FVKESK. CDR3 length: 13 amino acids. In DNA, the CDR3 is TGTGCCAGCAGCCACGGGTTTGCAAACATTCAGTACTTC. Translating gives CASSHGFANIQYF.

The rearrangement joins TRBV5-1 to TRBJ2-2, with D maybe TRBD2 (6 bases). This CDR3 has 13 amino acids. V dropped 2 bases and J dropped 9 bases, with 11 bases sitting between them. Germline V gives CDR1 SGHRS, CDR2 YFSETQ. The CDR3: CASSFGGSRELFF. Written as DNA, the CDR3 is TGCGCCAGCAGCTTCGGAGGGTCAAGGGAGCTGTTTTTT.

A remark on this clone: One junction end does not reproduce the germline sequence, and a read error may be involved. CDR3 nucleotides: TGTGCCAGCAGCTTAGGACTAGCGGGGGGAAATGAGCAGCTCTTC. Protein product: CASSLGLAGGNEQLF. The chain has TRBV7-6 and TRBJ2-1; 13 nucleotides line up with TRBD2. Germline values: CDR1 SGHVS, CDR2 FNYEAQ. This CDR3 is built from 15 residues.

This clone was recorded only once. The chain links TRBV28 to TRBJ1-5; no clear D. Trimming left V 4 bases short and J 6 bases short, with 13 bases between. Germline CDR1 is MDHEN and CDR2 is SYDVKM. The CDR3 is made up of 14 amino acids. The DNA for the CDR3 is TGTGCCAGCAGTTCCCAAGCGAGGGTTCAGCCCCAGCATTTT. Residues: CASSSQARVQPQHF.

A remark on this clone: One end of the junction is discordant with germline, which a read error may explain. This chain joins TRBV20-1 and TRBJ2-7; TRBD1 agrees at 11 bases. The CDR3 is 11 residues long. Germline V lookup: CDR1 DFQATT, CDR2 SNEGSKA (reference sequence). The CDR3 DNA reads as TGCAGTGTCTCGGGACAGGGGGACCTTGAATTC. Its translation is CSVSGQGDLEF.

The chain recombines TRBV3-1 (or the pseudogene TRBV3-2) with TRBJ2-7; 7 nucleotides agree with TRBD2. The germline V gene encodes CDR1 LGHDT and CDR2 YNNKEL (reference sequence). The CDR3 contains 11 residues. V shed 4 bases, J shed 6 bases, and the junction held 0 bases outside the gene matches. The DNA for the CDR3 is TGTGCCAGCAGCCGGACTAGCGAGCAGTACTTC. Amino acid sequence: CASSRTSEQYF.

The chain joins TRBV5-1 to TRBJ2-7; perhaps TRBD2 as D (6 bases). The CDR3 runs to 16 residues. From germline, CDR1 is SGHRS and CDR2 YFSETQ. V gave up 4 bases and J gave up 0 bases, with 17 bases separating them. The CDR3 protein is CASSRTGSSSSYEQYF. CDR3 in DNA: TGCGCCAGCAGCAGAACCGGGAGCTCAAGCTCCTACGAGCAGTACTTC.

The CDR3 sequence: CASSSKNFWTSLALEQYF. The DNA of the CDR3 is TGTGCCAGCAGTTCAAAAAACTTCTGGACTAGTTTGGCACTCGAGCAGTACTTC. The chain links TRBV27 to TRBJ2-7, with TRBD2 matching 7 bases. This CDR3 comprises 18 residues. J was trimmed by 6 bases and V by 4 bases; bases with no gene match: 21. Germline values: CDR1 MNHEY, CDR2 SMNVEV (reference sequence).

CDR3 nucleotides: TGCGCCAGCAGCTGGGGTAGGGGGAAAGAGACCCAGTACTTC. Translated: CASSWGRGKETQYF. The chain carries TRBV5-1 and TRBJ2-5, with a tentative D call TRBD1 (6 bases). Germline assignment: CDR1 SGHRS and CDR2 YFSETQ. The CDR3 contains 14 residues. Trimming removed 3 bases at V and 3 bases at J, with 12 bases between. The complete variable domain, with remaining parts taken from reference TRBV5-1 and TRBJ2-5, reads KAGVTQTPRYLIKTRGQQVTLSCSPISGHRSVSWYQQTPGQGLQFLFEYFSETQRNKGNFPGRFSGRQFSNSRSEMNVSTLELGDSALYLCASSWGRGKETQYFGPGTRLLVL.

The J gene is TRBJ1-2, the V gene TRBV5-1; 12 nucleotides match TRBD1. This CDR3 region has 14 residues. Germline values: CDR1 SGHRS, CDR2 YFSETQ. The J segment lost 4 bases and the V segment lost 5 bases, leaving 3 bases of the junction unmatched. The CDR3 is CASRGQGAFYGYTF. The CDR3 DNA reads TGCGCCAGCAGGGGACAGGGGGCCTTCTATGGCTACACCTTC. Using reference TRBV5-1 and TRBJ1-2 for the parts outside the CDR3, the full variable domain is KAGVTQTPRYLIKTRGQQVTLSCSPISGHRSVSWYQQTPGQGLQFLFEYFSETQRNKGNFPGRFSGRQFSNSRSEMNVSTLELGDSALYLCASRGQGAFYGYTFGSGTRLTVV.

The rearrangement uses TRBV6-2 or TRBV6-3 and TRBJ2-1; 7 nucleotides line up with TRBD2. CDR3 length: 14 amino acids. Germline V gene lookup returns CDR1 MNHEY and CDR2 SVGEGT. J gave up 4 bases and V 4 bases, and 4 bases lay outside the gene matches. Here the CDR3 DNA reads TGTGCCAGCAGTTCGGCTAGCGGATACAATGAGCAGTTCTTC. Translating it yields CASSSASGYNEQFF.